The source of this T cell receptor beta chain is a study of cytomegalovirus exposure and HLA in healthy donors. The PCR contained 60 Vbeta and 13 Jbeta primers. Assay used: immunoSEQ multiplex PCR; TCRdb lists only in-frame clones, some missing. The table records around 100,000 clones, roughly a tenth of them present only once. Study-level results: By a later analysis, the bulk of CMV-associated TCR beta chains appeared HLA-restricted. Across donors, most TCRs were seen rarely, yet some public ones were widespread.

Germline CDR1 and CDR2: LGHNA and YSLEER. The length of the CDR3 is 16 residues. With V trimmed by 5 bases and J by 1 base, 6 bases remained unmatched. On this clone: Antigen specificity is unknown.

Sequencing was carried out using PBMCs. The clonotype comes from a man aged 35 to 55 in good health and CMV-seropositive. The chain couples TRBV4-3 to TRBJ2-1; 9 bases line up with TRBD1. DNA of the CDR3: TGCGCCAGCAGCTCAACGACAGGGGGATCCTACAATGAGCAGTTCTTC. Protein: CASSSTTGGSYNEQFF.